The 30 T cell receptor beta chains below come from one sample, sequenced in a study of blood T cell repertoires in COVID-19. TCRdb keeps only in-frame clones here, not all; method: immunoSEQ multiplex PCR. The table has some 320,000 clones, 90% seen once. Sequenced material: PBMCs or T cells enriched from blood (not recorded which). Every receptor here comes from a woman in her thirties who had been exposed to COVID-19.

The chain has TRBV7-2 and TRBJ2-4, with D perhaps matching TRBD2 (5 bases). Trimming took off 1 base at V and 6 bases at J, with 19 bases between the two ends. CDR1 and CDR2 from the germline V gene are SGHTA and FQGNSA. This CDR3 spans 17 amino acids. The CDR3 nucleotides read TGTGCCAGCAGCTTAGGCCTGTACGCGAAGGCGGGAAACATTCAGTACTTC. It translates to CASSLGLYAKAGNIQYF.

The gene calls are TRBV6-5 and TRBJ1-4, with D maybe TRBD1 (5 bases). CDR1 and CDR2 (germline): MNHEY, SVGAGI. Trimming took off 7 bases at V and 1 base at J, with 13 bases between the two ends. This CDR3 is built from 15 residues. For the CDR3, the DNA is TGTGCCAGCAACTTTCAGGGTCTAACTAATGAAAAACTGTTTTTT. Translating gives CASNFQGLTNEKLFF.

The genes are TRBV11-2 and TRBJ1-2; no firm D call. The germline CDR1 and CDR2 sequences are SGHAT and FQNNGV. CDR3 length: 12 amino acids. Trimming stripped 1 base from V and 8 bases from J, with 8 bases between. CDR3 DNA sequence: TGTGCCAGCAGCTTAGCCGGGTTCGGCTACACCTTC. Its protein is CASSLAGFGYTF. The variable domain in full, with the rest retrieved from reference TRBV11-2 and TRBJ1-2, is EAGVAQSPRYKIIEKRQSVAFWCNPISGHATLYWYQQILGQGPKLLIQFQNNGVVDDSQLPKDRFSAERLKGVDSTLKIQPAKLEDSAVYLCASSLAGFGYTFGSGTRLTVV.

The rearrangement uses TRBV5-1 and TRBJ2-7, with no clear D. The CDR3 spans 12 residues. The V and J ends lost 4 bases and 4 bases respectively, with 9 bases between them. Looked up from germline, CDR1 is SGHRS and CDR2 is YFSETQ. CDR3 sequence (DNA): TGCGCCAGCAGCCTGACGGAGTACGAGCAGTACTTC. It encodes CASSLTEYEQYF.

V usage is TRBV5-1 and J usage is TRBJ2-2; 7 nucleotides agree with TRBD2. V trimming: 4 bases; J trimming: 4 bases; junction bases outside the gene matches: 1. Germline V gene data show CDR1 as SGHRS and CDR2 as YFSETQ. This CDR3 contains 13 residues. The CDR3 DNA reads TGCGCCAGCAGCGGACTAGTCACCGGGGAGCTGTTTTTT. Translated, it gives CASSGLVTGELFF.

The chain links TRBV24-1 to TRBJ1-5; D unclear. V lost 6 bases and J lost 1, with 6 bases in between. From germline, CDR1 is KGHDR and CDR2 SFDVKD. The length of the CDR3 is 13 residues. The CDR3 DNA reads TGTGCCACCAGTCTATTAAGCAATCAGCCCCAGCATTTT. Its translation is CATSLLSNQPQHF.

This chain connects TRBV7-3 to TRBJ1-1; TRBD1 agrees at 12 bases. Germline assignment: CDR1 SGHTA and CDR2 FQGTGA. After removal of 5 bases from V and 6 bases from J, the junction contained 4 bases not matched to a gene. The CDR3 is made up of 14 amino acids. The CDR3 nucleotides read TGTGCCAGCAGCGGGACAGGGGGCGGGGCTGAAGCTTTCTTT. Protein product: CASSGTGGGAEAFF.

The CDR3 loop is CASSLGPKETQYF. The CDR3 nucleotides read TGTGCCAGCAGCTTAGGGCCCAAGGAGACCCAGTACTTC. J is TRBJ2-5 and V is TRBV11-3; D is uncertain. The CDR3 length is 13 residues. The V end was cut by 1 base, the J end by 5 bases, with 8 bases between. Germline V gene data show CDR1 as SGHNT and CDR2 as YENEEA.

This chain joins TRBV2 and TRBJ1-2; no definite D call. The CDR3 covers 12 residues. Germline assignment: CDR1 SNHLY and CDR2 FYNNEI. V was pared by 2 bases and J by 4 bases, with 5 bases between. CDR3 loop: CASSEPSYGYTF. CDR3 nucleotide sequence: TGTGCCAGCAGTGAACCCTCCTATGGCTACACCTTC.

The V and J genes are TRBV2 and TRBJ1-6, with a tentative D call TRBD1 (6 bases). Germline CDR1 reads SNHLY; CDR2 reads FYNNEI. The CDR3 has 13 amino acids. V shed 3 bases and J shed 14 bases, with 14 bases lying between them. The CDR3 DNA follows: TGTGCCAGCAGTGACGCACAGGGATCTACCCTCCACTTT. Residues: CASSDAQGSTLHF.

This clone was recorded only once. The chain is built from TRBV13 and TRBJ2-4; D might be TRBD1 (5 bases). Per the germline V gene, CDR1 is PRHDT and CDR2 is FYEKMQ (reference sequence). The CDR3 runs 16 residues. V was pared by 2 bases and J by 1 base, with 12 bases between. Here the CDR3 reads CASSLYGPGAKNIQYF. For the CDR3, the DNA is TGTGCCAGCAGCTTATATGGGCCAGGGGCCAAAAACATTCAGTACTTC.

The genes are TRBV6-5 and TRBJ1-6; D is possibly TRBD1 (6 bases). V was trimmed by 11 bases and J by 9 bases, leaving 20 bases between them. The CDR3 has 14 residues. Germline values: CDR1 MNHEY, CDR2 SVGAGI. The CDR3 spells CASEGGGIGSPLHF. CDR3 coding DNA: TGTGCCTCAGAGGGGGGGGGAATAGGTTCACCCCTCCACTTT.

As concerns this clone: Other DNA sequences in this sample translate to the same CDR3. V and J are TRBV29-1 and TRBJ2-1; 10 nucleotides line up with TRBD2. V was clipped by 3 bases and J by 3 bases; unmatched bases: 5. From germline, CDR1 is SQVTM and CDR2 ANQGSEA. The CDR3 is made up of 15 amino acids. The CDR3 coding sequence is TGCAGCGTTGATCCGGGACTAGCGCGCTACAATGAGCAGTTCTTC. As protein: CSVDPGLARYNEQFF.

The chain employs TRBV5-6 and TRBJ1-1; a weak D match, TRBD1 (6 bases). Germline V lookup: CDR1 SGHDT, CDR2 YYEEEE. Trimming removed 2 bases at V and 4 bases at J, with 15 bases between. This CDR3 comprises 15 residues. The CDR3 loop reads CASSFYYRAGTEAFF. The CDR3 bases are TGTGCCAGCAGCTTTTATTACAGGGCGGGCACTGAAGCTTTCTTT. Variable domain in full (rest from reference TRBV5-6 and TRBJ1-1): DAGVTQSPTHLIKTRGQQVTLRCSPKSGHDTVSWYQQALGQGPQFIFQYYEEEERQRGNFPDRFSGHQFPNYSSELNVNALLLGDSALYLCASSFYYRAGTEAFFGQGTRLTVV.

This chain links TRBV27 with TRBJ1-2, with D possibly matching TRBD1 (5 bases). This CDR3 is 14 amino acids long. V was cut by 4 bases and J by 4 bases, with 13 bases left in between. Germline-derived CDR1 and CDR2 are MNHEY and SMNVEV (reference sequence). Here the CDR3 reads CASSSPGLGYGYTF. CDR3 sequence (DNA): TGTGCCAGCAGTTCCCCAGGGTTAGGCTATGGCTACACCTTC.

In its sample, this clone was seen a few times. J is TRBJ1-1 and V is TRBV7-9; tentative D call: TRBD1 (5 bases). This CDR3 region has 14 residues. Trimming took off 1 base at V and 5 bases at J, with 11 bases between the two ends. The germline V gene encodes CDR1 SEHNR and CDR2 FQNEAQ (reference sequence). CDR3 nucleotide sequence: TGTGCCAGCAGCTTAGGAGGAGGGGTGACTGAAGCTTTCTTT. Translated, it gives CASSLGGGVTEAFF.

This chain uses TRBV4-2 with TRBJ1-6; weak D call: TRBD1 (5 bases). The CDR3 runs 17 residues. Germline V gene lookup returns CDR1 LGHNA and CDR2 YNFKEQ. The germline V and J ends were trimmed by 1 base and 4 bases, with 14 bases remaining between them. In DNA, the CDR3 is TGTGCCAGCAGCCAAGGTGCAGGGCAGGGATATAATTCACCCCTCCACTTT. The encoded protein is CASSQGAGQGYNSPLHF.

The V and J genes are TRBV10-3 and TRBJ1-1; tentatively, D is TRBD1 (5 bases). This CDR3 has 13 amino acids. V was cut by 4 bases and J by 4 bases, with 10 bases left in between. Per germline, CDR1 ENHRY and CDR2 SYGVKD. In DNA, the CDR3 is TGTGCCATCAGTGTGGGGCCGCCCACTGAAGCTTTCTTT. Its protein is CAISVGPPTEAFF.

The chain combines TRBV6-5 with TRBJ1-2, with 7 bases fitting TRBD1. CDR1 is MNHEY, CDR2 SVGAGI, per germline. With V trimmed by 10 bases and J by 5 bases, 13 bases remained unmatched. The CDR3 sequence is 14 residues long. The CDR3 sequence is CATSPRGQTYGYTF. CDR3 coding DNA: TGTGCCACCTCGCCTAGGGGACAGACATATGGCTACACCTTC.

This chain links TRBV4-2 with TRBJ2-6; 12 bases fit TRBD1. In germline, CDR1 is LGHNA, CDR2 YNFKEQ. This CDR3 has 18 residues. Trimming removed 1 base from V and 3 bases from J; junction bases left unmatched: 4. CDR3 sequence reads: CASSQAGTGGVGANVLTF. CDR3 in DNA: TGTGCCAGCAGCCAAGCCGGGACAGGGGGCGTTGGGGCCAACGTCCTGACTTTC.

This clone has only a few counts. The chain joins TRBV15 to TRBJ1-4, with D possibly TRBD1 on 5 matching bases. The V end was cut by 6 bases, the J end by 5 bases, with 13 bases between. This CDR3 is 14 amino acids long. Germline V gives CDR1 LNHNV, CDR2 YYDKDF (reference sequence). This CDR3 is CATRVGQENEKLFF. CDR3 in DNA: TGTGCCACCAGAGTGGGGCAGGAAAATGAAAAACTGTTTTTT.

This clone was seen a single time. V and J are TRBV5-1 and TRBJ1-2; TRBD1 aligns across 11 bases. The germline CDR1 and CDR2 sequences are SGHRS and YFSETQ. J gave up 2 bases and V 4 bases, and 13 bases lay outside the gene matches. The CDR3 covers 18 residues. The CDR3 nucleotides read TGCGCCAGCAGCCTCACCCGGACAGGGGGCCGTTCAAACTATGGCTACACCTTC. Amino acid sequence: CASSLTRTGGRSNYGYTF.

The chain joins TRBV24-1 to TRBJ1-2; a weak D match, TRBD1 (5 bases). The CDR3 loop spans 16 amino acids. Per germline, CDR1 KGHDR and CDR2 SFDVKD. Trimming left V 3 bases short and J 6 bases short, with 19 bases between. The chain's CDR3 is CATSDPSRGLGDGYTF. In DNA form, the CDR3 reads TGTGCCACCAGTGATCCATCAAGGGGACTCGGAGATGGCTACACCTTC.

The chain recombines TRBV6-2 or TRBV6-3 with TRBJ2-2; 7 nucleotides agree with TRBD2. Germline loops: CDR1 MNHEY, CDR2 SVGEGT. CDR3 length: 16 amino acids. Germline trimming cut 2 bases from V and 4 bases from J; bases unmatched to any gene: 7. The CDR3 DNA is TGTGCCAGCAGTTACGGGAGGGGTGGCCCCACCGGGGAGCTGTTTTTT. Its translation is CASSYGRGGPTGELFF.

J is TRBJ1-6 and V is TRBV9; a weak D match, TRBD1 (5 bases). V dropped 3 bases and J dropped 7 bases, with 11 bases sitting between them. The CDR3 is 14 amino acids. CDR1 is SGDLS and CDR2 is YYNGEE in the germline V gene. The CDR3 nucleotides are TGTGCCAGCAGCGGGGGGGTCAGGAATTCACCCCTCCACTTT. Translating gives CASSGGVRNSPLHF.

In its sample, this clone was seen once. The chain couples TRBV19 to TRBJ2-2; TRBD1 aligns across 8 bases. The CDR3 has 16 residues. J gave up 7 bases and V 9 bases, and 16 bases lay outside the gene matches. CDR1 and CDR2 (germline): LNHDA, SQIVND (reference sequence). CDR3 protein: CASSNQGTGRVGELFF. CDR3 DNA: TGTGCCAGCTCAAATCAGGGGACAGGAAGGGTCGGGGAGCTGTTTTTT.

The V and J genes are TRBV6-5 and TRBJ1-4; 7 positions agree with TRBD1. From germline, CDR1 is MNHEY and CDR2 SVGAGI. The CDR3 is made up of 13 amino acids. The ends lost 5 bases at V and 5 bases at J; junction bases unmatched: 2. CDR3 DNA sequence: TGTGCCAGCAGTCAGGGACAGAATGAAAAACTGTTTTTT. Amino acid sequence: CASSQGQNEKLFF.

As for this clone: Other DNA sequences in the sample encode the same CDR3. The chain couples TRBV9 to TRBJ1-2; perhaps TRBD1 as D (6 bases). The CDR3 loop spans 12 amino acids. Trimming cost V 3 bases and J 5 bases, with 8 bases left between them. CDR1 is SGDLS, CDR2 YYNGEE, per germline. The CDR3 loop reads CASSAGVYGYTF. The CDR3 DNA is TGTGCCAGCAGCGCAGGGGTGTATGGCTACACCTTC. The full variable domain, in which reference TRBV9 and TRBJ1-2 provide the parts outside the CDR3, is DSGVTQTPKHLITATGQRVTLRCSPRSGDLSVYWYQQSLDQGLQFLIQYYNGEERAKGNILERFSAQQFPDLHSELNLSSLELGDSALYFCASSAGVYGYTFGSGTRLTVV.

V usage is TRBV20-1 and J usage is TRBJ2-4; 9 bases agree with TRBD1. V lost 3 bases and J lost 7; bases outside the gene matches: 7. In germline, CDR1 is DFQATT, CDR2 SNEGSKA (reference sequence). The CDR3 is made up of 14 amino acids. CDR3 loop: CSASTGTGRNIQYF. CDR3 sequence (DNA): TGCAGTGCTAGTACCGGGACAGGGAGGAACATTCAGTACTTC.

This clone was counted a few times. The CDR3 nucleotides read TGTGCCAGCAGCCCTCTACCCCACAATGAGCAGTTCTTC. The encoded protein is CASSPLPHNEQFF. The chain links TRBV5-4 to TRBJ2-1; D not certain. With 4 bases removed from V and 5 bases from J, the gap between germline ends came to 10 bases. Per the germline V gene, CDR1 is SGHNT and CDR2 is YYREEE (reference sequence). CDR3 size: 13 residues.